This TCR beta chain was obtained from a study of shared clonotypes between healthy human individuals. TCRdb's copy holds only in-frame clones and misses some; the assay was immunoSEQ multiplex PCR. The sample lists some 2.4 million clones; roughly 93% were seen once. General study results and limits: Larger estimated richness was generally recorded for naive subsets relative to memory subsets.

The CDR3 totals 13 residues. In germline, CDR1 is SQVTM, CDR2 ANQGSEA. Trimming stripped 4 bases from V and 0 bases from J, with 7 bases between. Points on this clone: The antigen is undetermined. Other DNA sequences within the sample encode an identical CDR3.

The V call is TRBV29-1, the J call TRBJ2-4; D is uncertain. This TCR came from a young man in good health. Some clones in this sample may be carry-over from other donors' samples. The material sequenced was naive CD4+ T cells from PBMCs. As for subset: CD45RA+ positively selected. The CDR3 DNA reads TGCAGCGTTGCTTTACTAGCCAAAAACATTCAGTACTTC. Protein: CSVALLAKNIQYF.